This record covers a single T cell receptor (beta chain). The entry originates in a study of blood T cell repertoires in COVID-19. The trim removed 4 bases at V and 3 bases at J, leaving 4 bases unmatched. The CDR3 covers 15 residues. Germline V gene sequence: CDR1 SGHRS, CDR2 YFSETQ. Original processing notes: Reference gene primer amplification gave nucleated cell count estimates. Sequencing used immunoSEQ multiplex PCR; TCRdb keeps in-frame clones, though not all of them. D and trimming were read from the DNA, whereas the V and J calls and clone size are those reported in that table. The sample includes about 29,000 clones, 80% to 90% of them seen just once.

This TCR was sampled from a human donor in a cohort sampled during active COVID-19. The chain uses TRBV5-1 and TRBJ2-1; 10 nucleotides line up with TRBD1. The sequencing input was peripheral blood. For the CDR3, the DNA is TGCGCCAGCAGCGTCGGGACAGGGGTCTACAATGAGCAGTTCTTC. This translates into CASSVGTGVYNEQFF.